This T cell receptor beta chain was retrieved from a study of T cell changes during pregnancy in multiple sclerosis. The method was immunoSEQ multiplex PCR; TCRdb's version includes in-frame clones alone and lacks a portion of them. The table lists 100,000 or so clones, just over 90% of them singletons. V shed 6 bases and J 2 bases; nucleotides not matched to a gene: 11. This CDR3 is 16 amino acids long. Germline values: CDR1 SGHVS, CDR2 FQNEAQ. This chain uses TRBV7-8 with TRBJ2-7, with 9 bases identical to TRBD2. Sequencing was performed on peripheral blood, taken in the second trimester of pregnancy. The sequence derives from a female donor with multiple sclerosis, enrolled in a pregnancy study. The CDR3 spells CASRRDPSGGTYEQYF. CDR3 coding DNA: TGTGCCAGCAGACGAGACCCCAGCGGGGGGACCTACGAGCAGTACTTC.